A selection of T cell receptor beta chains follows, all from one sample in a study of T cell repertoires in ileal Crohn's disease. TCRdb's table, derived via immunoSEQ multiplex PCR, lists solely in-frame clones and lacks some. The data contain around 17,000 clones, roughly 70% of them singletons. Sequenced sample: ileal tissue. Receptor source: an adult with Crohn's disease. Both conserved end residues are part of each CDR3. A D gene is named only where the DNA matches it firmly. Size tells how often a clone was seen (once, few, many) or the class of an expanded clone, and some rows leave it out.

TRBJ2-2,TRBV30,TRBD2,-,CAWSGIAGVGTGELFF,TGTGCCTGGAGTGGGATAGCGGGAGTAGGGACCGGGGAGCTGTTTTTT
TRBJ2-4,TRBV5-1,TRBD1,-,CASSLDTGDIQYF,TGCGCCAGCAGCTTGGATACAGGGGACATTCAGTACTTC
TRBJ1-5,TRBV28,TRBD1,-,CASSLGQGDQPQHF,TGTGCCAGCAGTTTAGGACAGGGGGATCAGCCCCAGCATTTT
TRBJ2-1,TRBV7-2,TRBD2,-,CASSPLAGSYNEQFF,TGTGCCAGCAGCCCGCTAGCGGGATCCTACAATGAGCAGTTCTTC
TRBJ1-3,TRBV19,-,-,CASSFAGGNTIYF,TGTGCCAGTAGTTTCGCAGGGGGAAACACCATATATTTT
TRBJ2-1,TRBV2,TRBD2,-,CASSYLAGSYNEQFF,TGTGCCAGCAGTTATTTAGCGGGCTCCTACAATGAGCAGTTCTTC
TRBJ2-3,TRBV29-1,TRBD1,-,CSVSGQGRTDTQYF,TGCAGCGTATCGGGACAGGGCCGCACAGATACGCAGTATTTT
TRBJ1-2,TRBV6-1,TRBD1,-,CASRSGGGYGYTF,TGTGCCAGCAGGTCAGGGGGCGGCTATGGCTACACCTTC
TRBJ1-2,TRBV9,-,-,CASSVDGYGYTF,TGTGCCAGCAGCGTAGACGGCTATGGCTACACCTTC
TRBJ1-1,TRBV7-6,-,once,CASSYQGFTEAFF,TGTGCCAGCAGCTACCAGGGTTTCACTGAAGCTTTCTTT
TRBJ1-2,TRBV2,-,-,CASSRREGGYTF,TGTGCCAGCAGCAGGAGGGAGGGGGGCTACACCTTC
TRBJ1-4,TRBV7-9,-,few,CASSFLRDIEKLFF,TGTGCCAGCAGCTTTCTCCGGGACATTGAAAAACTGTTTTTT
TRBJ1-5,TRBV6-5,TRBD1,-,CASRRTGYWEPQHF,TGTGCCAGCAGAAGGACAGGGTATTGGGAGCCCCAGCATTTT
TRBJ2-7,TRBV7-7,TRBD1,-,CASSRGQGGEQYF,TGTGCTAGCAGCCGGGGACAGGGGGGCGAGCAGTACTTC
TRBJ2-6,TRBV5-4,TRBD2,-,CASSLPSGSSGANVLTF,TGTGCCAGCAGCTTGCCTAGCGGGAGCTCTGGGGCCAACGTCCTGACTTTC
TRBJ1-6,TRBV5-4,-,once,CASSLGGGSYNSPLHF,TGTGCCAGCAGCTTGGGAGGGGGCTCCTATAATTCACCCCTCCACTTT
TRBJ1-4,TRBV10-3,-,-,CAISRTVGTNEKLFF,TGTGCCATCAGTCGGACAGTGGGAACTAATGAAAAACTGTTTTTT
TRBJ2-5,TRBV6-6,-,-,CASSSMRGYQETQYF,TGTGCCAGCAGTTCGATGAGGGGGTACCAAGAGACCCAGTACTTC
TRBJ1-1,TRBV2,TRBD1,-,CASSDRGQMNTEAFF,TGTGCCAGCAGTGACAGGGGACAGATGAACACTGAAGCTTTCTTT
TRBJ2-3,TRBV11-3,TRBD1,-,CASSLDHRGWTQYF,TGTGCCAGCAGCTTAGATCACAGGGGGTGGACGCAGTATTTT
TRBJ1-5,TRBV28,-,once,CASSSRTALYSNQPQHF,TGTGCCAGCAGTTCACGGACAGCGCTCTATAGCAATCAGCCCCAGCATTTT
TRBJ1-1,TRBV2,-,-,CASSLQGVVNTEAFF,TGTGCCAGCAGTTTACAGGGAGTCGTGAACACTGAAGCTTTCTTT
TRBJ1-5,TRBV10-2,-,-,CASSLTGDQPQHF,TGCGCCAGCAGCTTGACAGGTGATCAGCCCCAGCATTTT
TRBJ1-1,TRBV5-6,-,-,CASSNLMTPPMNTEAFF,TGTGCCAGCAGCAACCTTATGACACCCCCGATGAACACTGAAGCTTTCTTT
TRBJ2-3,TRBV6-5,TRBD2,-,CASRRLAGGTDTQYF,TGTGCCAGCAGACGACTAGCGGGGGGCACAGATACGCAGTATTTT
TRBJ2-7,TRBV15,-,-,CATRSATKPYEQYF,TGTGCCACCAGGTCTGCGACTAAACCCTACGAGCAGTACTTC
TRBJ2-5,TRBV25-1,-,-,CASSEVRADIETQYF,TGTGCCAGCAGTGAAGTCAGGGCTGATATTGAGACCCAGTACTTC
TRBJ2-7,TRBV4-1,-,-,CASSQGWGAYEQYF,TGCGCCAGCAGCCAAGGATGGGGGGCCTACGAGCAGTACTTC
TRBJ2-3,TRBV4-1,TRBD2,-,CASSQEDGGAVHTQYF,TGCGCCAGCAGCCAAGAGGACGGGGGGGCAGTCCATACGCAGTATTTT
TRBJ2-5,TRBV7-9,-,-,CASSFLSGLETQYF,TGTGCCAGCAGCTTTTTAAGCGGGTTAGAGACCCAGTACTTC
TRBJ1-3,TRBV4-1,TRBD1,-,CASSQAQTRGPGNTIYF,TGCGCCAGCAGCCAAGCTCAGACCAGGGGGCCCGGAAACACCATATATTTT
TRBJ1-5,TRBV7-2,-,-,CASSLPPGQPQHF,TGTGCCAGCAGCTTACCTCCGGGACAGCCCCAGCATTTT
TRBJ2-2,TRBV2,TRBD2,-,CASRSTSGISGELFF,TGTGCCAGCCGCTCGACTAGCGGGATATCCGGGGAGCTGTTTTTT
TRBJ1-5,TRBV4-2,TRBD1,-,CASSPTGQNQPQHF,TGTGCCAGCAGCCCGACAGGGCAGAATCAGCCCCAGCATTTT
TRBJ1-5,TRBV6-1,-,-,CASSEAVRNQPQHF,TGTGCCAGCAGTGAAGCGGTACGGAATCAGCCCCAGCATTTT
TRBJ2-7,TRBV7-2,-,-,CASSLSVGSSYEQYF,TGTGCCAGCAGCTTATCGGTCGGGAGCTCCTACGAGCAGTACTTC
TRBJ1-6,TRBV7-8,-,few,CASSPRGTATNSPLHF,TGTGCCAGCAGCCCGCGGGGAACAGCGACGAATTCACCCCTCCACTTT
TRBJ1-3,TRBV5-6,TRBD1,-,CASSLGTGGNTIYF,TGTGCCAGCAGCTTGGGGACAGGTGGAAACACCATATATTTT
TRBJ1-1,TRBV29-1,-,-,CSVNRVGTEAFF,TGCAGCGTTAACAGGGTGGGCACTGAAGCTTTCTTT
TRBJ1-4,TRBV6-1,TRBD1,few,CASRELQGAGEKLFF,TGTGCCAGCAGGGAACTCCAGGGGGCTGGGGAAAAACTGTTTTTT
TRBJ2-7,TRBV2,TRBD1,-,CASSELQPGGGEQYF,TGTGCCAGCAGTGAATTGCAGCCAGGGGGCGGCGAGCAGTACTTC